Following are 19 T cell receptor beta chains from one sample sequenced in a study of cytomegalovirus exposure and HLA in healthy donors. PCR was performed using 60 Vbeta and 13 Jbeta primers. Here immunoSEQ multiplex PCR was the method, and the copy in TCRdb shows in-frame clones only, minus some. The sample holds 150,000 to 200,000 clones, around 83% seen once. Sequencing input: PBMCs. These receptors were obtained from a male donor in good health and CMV-seropositive.

This chain joins TRBV28 and TRBJ2-7; TRBD1 aligns across 10 bases. Unmatched junction bases numbered 8, after V lost 5 bases and J lost 4 bases. CDR3 length: 15 amino acids. Germline CDR1 MDHEN, CDR2 SYDVKM. The CDR3 region is CASSPTWGQGYEQYF. CDR3 DNA: TGTGCCAGCAGTCCCACTTGGGGACAGGGGTACGAGCAGTACTTC.

The gene calls are TRBV6-5 and TRBJ1-1, with TRBD1 identical over 7 bases. The CDR3 is 14 residues long. Germline V gene lookup returns CDR1 MNHEY and CDR2 SVGAGI. V lost 9 bases to trimming and J lost 0 bases; unmatched junction nucleotides: 7. In DNA form, the CDR3 reads TGTGCCAGTCGGGACAGTTTCATGAACACTGAAGCTTTCTTT. Its protein product is CASRDSFMNTEAFF.

The chain carries TRBV7-8 and TRBJ1-5, with D possibly being TRBD1 (5 bases). The V gene's germline CDR1 is SGHVS and CDR2 FQNEAQ. The germline V and J ends were trimmed by 5 bases and 4 bases, with 9 bases remaining between them. The CDR3 sequence is 13 residues long. In DNA, the CDR3 is TGTGCCAGCAGCCCAGACAGTAATCAGCCCCAGCATTTT. It encodes CASSPDSNQPQHF.

The V gene is TRBV6-6, the J gene TRBJ1-5; a possible D gene is TRBD1 (5 bases). V was shortened by 0 bases and J by 1 base, with 10 bases between the two germline ends. The CDR3 totals 16 residues. From germline, CDR1 is MNHNY and CDR2 SVGAGI (reference sequence). Written as DNA, the CDR3 is TGTGCCAGCAGTTACTCGACGACAGCGAGCAATCAGCCCCAGCATTTT. Protein: CASSYSTTASNQPQHF.

This clone was detected a few times. V usage is TRBV5-5 and J usage is TRBJ1-1; 8 bases map to TRBD1. Germline CDR1 SGHKS, CDR2 YYEKEE (reference sequence). The CDR3 length is 16 residues. With V trimmed by 4 bases and J by 2 bases, 10 bases remained unmatched. The CDR3 here is CASSLHLTGDNTEAFF. The CDR3 bases are TGTGCCAGCAGCCTTCACCTGACAGGGGACAACACTGAAGCTTTCTTT.

J is TRBJ2-1 and V is TRBV11-2, with 8 bases that match TRBD2. The CDR3 sequence is 16 residues long. Germline V gene data show CDR1 as SGHAT and CDR2 as FQNNGV. The junction had 6 bases not matched to a gene; V was cut back by 5 bases and J by 0 bases. The CDR3 DNA reads as TGTGCCAGCAGCCCCACGAGCGGGAGCTCCTACAATGAGCAGTTCTTC. It translates to CASSPTSGSSYNEQFF.

The chain is built from TRBV28 and TRBJ1-2; D might be TRBD1 (6 bases). V was cut by 6 bases and J by 5 bases, with 13 bases left in between. CDR1 is MDHEN, CDR2 SYDVKM, per germline. This CDR3 contains 13 residues. The CDR3 nucleotides are TGTGCCAGCAGCCCCACAGGGTCTTATGGCTACACCTTC. This codes for CASSPTGSYGYTF.

In regard to this clone: Mismatch with germline at one junction end may stem from a read error. The CDR3 is CSSSWTSGVYNEQFF. In nucleotides, the CDR3 is TGTTCCAGCAGCTGGACTAGCGGGGTTTACAATGAGCAGTTCTTC. V usage is TRBV7-9 and J usage is TRBJ2-1; 12 bases agree with TRBD2. The V gene's germline CDR1 is SEHNR and CDR2 FQNEAQ (reference sequence). This CDR3 has 15 residues.

The V call is TRBV19, the J call TRBJ2-5; 9 bases are a match to TRBD2. The CDR3 has 13 amino acids. In germline, CDR1 is LNHDA, CDR2 SQIVND (reference sequence). V lost 8 bases and J lost 4; bases outside the gene matches: 5. For the CDR3, the DNA is TGTGCCAGTCGGCGGGGGGGCGCAGAGACCCAGTACTTC. As protein: CASRRGGAETQYF.

The chain recombines TRBV15 with TRBJ1-1; D is ambiguous. The ends were cut back, 7 bases at V and 2 bases at J, with 17 bases in the middle. From germline, CDR1 is LNHNV and CDR2 YYDKDF (reference sequence). This CDR3 spans 15 amino acids. CDR3 loop: CATTGEIDINTEAFF. CDR3 bases: TGTGCCACCACAGGTGAAATCGATATCAACACTGAAGCTTTCTTT.

This sequence joins TRBV4-3 and TRBJ2-1; 11 bases fit TRBD2. The CDR3 totals 15 residues. The J segment lost 5 bases and the V segment lost 5 bases, leaving 5 bases of the junction unmatched. CDR1 LGHNA and CDR2 YSLEER come from the germline V gene. The CDR3 is CASSGLAGGDNEQFF. DNA for the CDR3: TGCGCCAGCAGCGGCCTAGCGGGGGGCGACAATGAGCAGTTCTTC.

CDR3 residues: CASSQIGLAGGSSYNEQFF. CDR3 DNA sequence: TGTGCCAGCAGCCAAATAGGGCTAGCGGGGGGAAGCTCCTACAATGAGCAGTTCTTC. The chain couples TRBV27 to TRBJ2-1; TRBD2 aligns across 11 bases. Losses at the gene ends were 6 bases for V and 0 bases for J; bases not matched to a gene: 13. Germline loops: CDR1 MNHEY, CDR2 SMNVEV (reference sequence). This CDR3 spans 19 amino acids.

This rearrangement joins TRBV30 to TRBJ1-1, with D possibly TRBD1 on 6 matching bases. The CDR3 is 14 residues long. Per germline, CDR1 GTSNPN and CDR2 SVGIG (reference sequence). Trimming pared 3 bases from V and 1 base from J, leaving 12 bases between. The CDR3 reads CAWREQGRNTEAFF. The DNA of the CDR3 is TGTGCCTGGAGGGAACAGGGCAGGAACACTGAAGCTTTCTTT.

The genes are TRBV28 and TRBJ2-5; 9 bases are a match to TRBD2. Per germline, CDR1 MDHEN and CDR2 SYDVKM. The CDR3 runs to 20 residues. V lost 3 bases, J lost 4 bases, and 21 bases stayed unmatched. Written as DNA, the CDR3 is TGTGCCAGCAGTTTCCCCATCAAGTCGCGGGAGGGCCCTGTCGCAGAGACCCAGTACTTC. It yields the protein CASSFPIKSREGPVAETQYF.

This clone has just a few counts. In nucleotides, the CDR3 is TGCGCCAGCAGCTCCGAACCCGGCTATGGCTACACCTTC. This gives the protein CASSSEPGYGYTF. This chain connects TRBV5-1 to TRBJ1-2; D is unclear. CDR1 and CDR2 from the germline V gene are SGHRS and YFSETQ. The ends were cut back, 3 bases at V and 4 bases at J, with 10 bases in the middle. The CDR3 is made up of 13 amino acids.

The CDR3 DNA is TGTGCCAGCAGCCCCTCGGGGAGCAATCAGCCCCAGCATTTT. This translates into CASSPSGSNQPQHF. The rearrangement uses TRBV7-9 and TRBJ1-5; no clear D. From germline, CDR1 is SEHNR and CDR2 FQNEAQ (reference sequence). This CDR3 has 14 amino acids. V lost 5 bases to trimming and J lost 1 base, with 9 bases between them.

The V and J genes are TRBV5-4 and TRBJ2-1; 14 positions agree with TRBD2. Trimming removed 0 bases from V and 9 bases from J; junction bases left unmatched: 8. Germline values: CDR1 SGHNT, CDR2 YYREEE (reference sequence). CDR3 length equals 17 residues. The CDR3 region is CASSLDSGLAGVGEQFF. In nucleotides, the CDR3 is TGTGCCAGCAGCTTGGACTCGGGACTAGCGGGAGTTGGTGAGCAGTTCTTC.

V is TRBV7-8 and J is TRBJ1-2, with D uncertain. Germline CDR1 reads SGHVS; CDR2 reads FQNEAQ. The CDR3 runs to 15 residues. V was clipped by 5 bases and J by 8 bases, with 21 bases between them. CDR3 sequence (DNA): TGTGCCAGCAGCCCAGAGGAGGGAGGGTTGGTAGGCTACACCTTC. This codes for CASSPEEGGLVGYTF.

This clone was recorded once. The chain is built from TRBV6-1 and TRBJ2-1, with a weak D call TRBD2 (5 bases). CDR3 length equals 13 residues. Germline CDR1 and CDR2: MNHNS and SASEGT. V shed 5 bases and J shed 1 base, with 6 bases lying between them. CDR3 loop: CASSPGSYNEQFF. CDR3 DNA sequence: TGTGCCAGCAGTCCGGGGTCCTACAATGAGCAGTTCTTC.